Listed below are T cell receptor beta chains from one sample, sequenced in a study of patients and donors after allogeneic stem cell transplantation. TCRdb independently ran MiXCR on the RT-PCR reads; one entry per CDR3 protein. The data show hundreds of thousands of distinct CDR3 sequences, approximately 16% seen once. Input material: blood, either unsorted or a sorted T cell fraction (not recorded which). All receptors derive from a human donor who was either an allogeneic HSCT recipient or a stem cell or donor lymphocyte infusion donor (not recorded which). It is not recorded whose cells these are; they may come from a transplant donor. Both conserved end residues are part of each CDR3. The D gene is left open where the match is weak.

CDR3 protein: CATSDSLSLEAFF; V gene: TRBV24-1; CDR3 length: 13; J gene: TRBJ1-1; D gene: NA
CDR3 protein: CASSYRRRNTGELFF; V gene: TRBV13; CDR3 length: 15; J gene: TRBJ2-2; D gene: NA
CDR3 protein: CASRQDRSFSYGYTF; V gene: TRBV19; CDR3 length: 15; J gene: TRBJ1-2; D gene: NA
CDR3 protein: CASSSFVRELLGELFF; V gene: TRBV11-2; CDR3 length: 16; J gene: TRBJ2-2; D gene: NA
CDR3 protein: CASSSLGTNYGYTF; V gene: TRBV7-2; CDR3 length: 14; J gene: TRBJ1-2; D gene: NA
CDR3 protein: CASSLGQGYNSPLHF; V gene: TRBV5-1; CDR3 length: 15; J gene: TRBJ1-6; D gene: TRBD1
CDR3 protein: CASSMGLKLGEQYF; V gene: TRBV19; CDR3 length: 14; J gene: TRBJ2-7; D gene: NA
CDR3 protein: CASSVGPWNEQFF; V gene: TRBV9; CDR3 length: 13; J gene: TRBJ2-1; D gene: NA
CDR3 protein: CASSPGQGGTEAFF; V gene: TRBV5-5; CDR3 length: 14; J gene: TRBJ1-1; D gene: TRBD1
CDR3 protein: CASSLFLRGGRASYNEQFF; V gene: TRBV7-6; CDR3 length: 19; J gene: TRBJ2-1; D gene: TRBD2
CDR3 protein: CASSNRGRVTEAFF; V gene: TRBV12-3/TRBV12-4; CDR3 length: 14; J gene: TRBJ1-1; D gene: TRBD1